These 21 T cell receptor beta chains were sequenced from one sample in a study of OX40 agonist ivuxolimab in advanced cancers. The data were produced by immunoSEQ multiplex PCR, yet TCRdb's version contains in-frame clones alone and is incomplete. The table has some 70,000 clones, over 75% seen once. The sample was CD4+ or CD8+ T cells sorted from blood, taken in a trial of the OX40 agonist ivuxolimab. The receptors shown here come from an adult with an advanced solid tumor such as melanoma, head and neck, liver or kidney cancer.

As DNA, the CDR3 is TGTGCCAGCAGCTTAAATGGCGAGACCCAGTACTTC. This gives the protein CASSLNGETQYF. The rearrangement links TRBV7-9 to TRBJ2-5; D unresolved. CDR3 length: 12 amino acids. Germline V lookup: CDR1 SEHNR, CDR2 FQNEAQ (reference sequence). Trimming cost V 2 bases and J 5 bases, with 6 bases left between them.

This chain connects TRBV7-3 to TRBJ2-5, with D possibly matching TRBD2 (6 bases). CDR1 and CDR2 from the germline V gene are SGHTA and FQGTGA. This CDR3 comprises 16 residues. V was pared by 6 bases and J by 2 bases, with 19 bases between. CDR3 protein: CASRPSGTSPQETQYF. The CDR3 DNA follows: TGTGCCAGCAGACCATCCGGGACTTCGCCACAAGAGACCCAGTACTTC.

The rearrangement links TRBV4-3 to TRBJ1-1, with TRBD1 identical over 8 bases. Trimming took 0 bases from V and 5 from J; bases not matched to a gene: 5. Germline loops: CDR1 LGHNA, CDR2 YSLEER. The CDR3 extends over 15 amino acids. In nucleotides, the CDR3 is TGCGCCAGCAGCCAAGATCAGGGGGCGCTGACTGAAGCTTTCTTT. Amino acids: CASSQDQGALTEAFF.

V and J are TRBV5-4 and TRBJ2-3; possibly TRBD2 for D (6 bases). Trimming cost V 0 bases and J 4 bases, with 9 bases left between them. Germline values: CDR1 SGHNT, CDR2 YYREEE (reference sequence). This CDR3 contains 14 residues. The CDR3 DNA follows: TGTGCCAGCAGCTTGGGGGGAGGCTCAGATACGCAGTATTTT. Its translation is CASSLGGGSDTQYF.

CDR3 in amino acids: CANQQTQGTDTQYF. The CDR3 nucleotides are TGTGCCAACCAACAAACTCAGGGCACAGATACGCAGTATTTT. The genes are TRBV2 and TRBJ2-3, with D unclear. The V and J ends lost 10 bases and 1 base respectively, with 15 bases between them. From germline, CDR1 is SNHLY and CDR2 FYNNEI. The CDR3 spans 14 residues.

This clone has a handful of counts. The chain is built from TRBV27 and TRBJ2-7; TRBD1 aligns across 10 bases. CDR3 length: 13 residues. The germline V gene has CDR1 MNHEY and CDR2 SMNVEV (reference sequence). V lost 6 bases, J lost 3 bases, and 2 bases stayed unmatched. The CDR3 bases are TGTGCCAGCAGCTGGGACAGGGGCTACGAGCAGTACTTC. Protein product: CASSWDRGYEQYF.

This clone was seen a single time. V and J are TRBV19 and TRBJ2-3, with 7 nucleotides matching TRBD2. The CDR3 totals 14 residues. Per the germline V gene, CDR1 is LNHDA and CDR2 is SQIVND (reference sequence). The V segment lost 4 bases and the J segment 0 bases; nucleotides outside the gene matches: 1. CDR3 DNA sequence: TGTGCCAGTAGTAGCGGGGGTAGCACAGATACGCAGTATTTT. Amino acids: CASSSGGSTDTQYF.

The chain has TRBV2 and TRBJ2-5; TRBD2 aligns across 7 bases. V trimming: 3 bases; J trimming: 8 bases; junction bases outside the gene matches: 15. Germline V CDR1 and CDR2: SNHLY, FYNNEI. CDR3 size: 16 residues. CDR3 in amino acids: CASSEFAGREIDTQYF. CDR3 nucleotide sequence: TGTGCCAGCAGTGAGTTCGCAGGGAGGGAAATTGATACCCAGTACTTC. The whole variable domain, filled in from reference TRBV2 and TRBJ2-5, reads EPEVTQTPSHQVTQMGQEVILRCVPISNHLYFYWYRQILGQKVEFLVSFYNNEISEKSEIFDDQFSVERPDGSNFTLKIRSTKLEDSAMYFCASSEFAGREIDTQYFGPGTRLLVL.

The rearrangement uses TRBV6-1 and TRBJ2-2, with TRBD1 matching over 7 bases. The CDR3 runs to 15 residues. J was trimmed by 4 bases and V by 8 bases; bases with no gene match: 10. Looked up from germline, CDR1 is MNHNS and CDR2 is SASEGT. The CDR3 spells CASLKTGIGTGELFF. The CDR3 bases are TGTGCCAGCCTTAAGACAGGGATCGGCACCGGGGAGCTGTTTTTT.

This chain joins TRBV30 and TRBJ1-3; 8 bases align to TRBD1. The V segment lost 3 bases and the J segment 0 bases; nucleotides outside the gene matches: 1. Germline V gene lookup returns CDR1 GTSNPN and CDR2 SVGIG (reference sequence). This CDR3 is 14 amino acids long. The chain's CDR3 is CAWRDRVSGNTIYF. The CDR3 nucleotides are TGTGCCTGGAGGGACAGGGTCTCTGGAAACACCATATATTTT. Variable domain in full (rest from reference TRBV30 and TRBJ1-3): SQTIHQWPATLVQPVGSPLSLECTVEGTSNPNLYWYRQAAGRGLQLLFYSVGIGQISSEVPQNLSASRPQDRQFILSSKKLLLSDSGFYLCAWRDRVSGNTIYFGEGSWLTVV.

This chain uses TRBV6-5 with TRBJ1-6, with D perhaps matching TRBD1 (5 bases). Deletions cut 3 bases from V and 9 bases from J, with 15 bases between. Germline CDR1 and CDR2: MNHEY and SVGAGI. The CDR3 runs 15 residues. The CDR3 region is CASSYQGLLTSPLHF. The CDR3 region has the DNA TGTGCCAGCAGTTATCAGGGCTTACTTACTTCACCCCTCCACTTT.

This rearrangement joins TRBV25-1 to TRBJ1-4; D not certain. Germline values: CDR1 MGHDK, CDR2 SYGVNS. Trimming took off 3 bases at V and 2 bases at J, with 1 base between the two ends. This CDR3 comprises 12 residues. The CDR3 DNA sequence: TGTGCCAGCAGTGATACTAATGAAAAACTGTTTTTT. Translation: CASSDTNEKLFF.

This chain uses TRBV4-3 with TRBJ2-2; tentatively, D is TRBD2 (5 bases). The CDR3 spans 15 residues. Trimming removed 2 bases at V and 6 bases at J, with 13 bases between. Looked up from germline, CDR1 is LGHNA and CDR2 is YSLEER. The CDR3 sequence: CASSQFLGGSGELFF. The CDR3 DNA is TGCGCCAGCAGCCAATTTCTTGGCGGGTCCGGGGAGCTGTTTTTT.

J is TRBJ1-2 and V is TRBV18, with D unclear. V lost 0 bases to trimming and J lost 8 bases, with 10 bases between them. Looked up from germline, CDR1 is KGHSH and CDR2 is LQKENI. The CDR3 covers 13 residues. The CDR3 sequence is CASSPPGGPGYTF. In DNA form, the CDR3 reads TGTGCCAGCTCACCACCGGGAGGGCCCGGCTACACCTTC.

The rearrangement links TRBV19 to TRBJ2-4; TRBD2 matches 7 bases. Germline V gene lookup returns CDR1 LNHDA and CDR2 SQIVND (reference sequence). The ends lost 1 base at V and 8 bases at J; junction bases unmatched: 8. This CDR3 is 15 amino acids long. The CDR3 sequence is CASSIVWEGSDIQYF. The CDR3 coding sequence is TGTGCCAGTAGTATAGTTTGGGAGGGATCTGACATTCAGTACTTC.

The rearrangement links TRBV4-2 to TRBJ1-5, with 9 bases that match TRBD1. This CDR3 comprises 16 residues. Germline V lookup: CDR1 LGHNA, CDR2 YNFKEQ. V shed 4 bases and J 4 bases; nucleotides not matched to a gene: 8. The CDR3 region has the DNA TGTGCCAGCAGCCCTACTCCGGGGACAGGGAATCAGCCCCAGCATTTT. Translation: CASSPTPGTGNQPQHF.

The rearrangement uses TRBV5-4 and TRBJ1-3; possibly TRBD1 for D (5 bases). Germline V lookup: CDR1 SGHNT, CDR2 YYREEE (reference sequence). The CDR3 consists of 15 residues. V was cut by 3 bases and J by 2 bases, with 12 bases left in between. This CDR3 is CASSWDRSPGNTIYF. CDR3 sequence (DNA): TGTGCCAGCAGCTGGGACCGATCTCCTGGAAACACCATATATTTT.

This clone was seen once. The chain has TRBV5-6 and TRBJ2-7; 7 bases are a match to TRBD1. V lost 0 bases and J lost 6; bases outside the gene matches: 6. This CDR3 contains 14 residues. Germline CDR1 reads SGHDT; CDR2 reads YYEEEE. CDR3 residues: CASSLGQGPREQYV. CDR3 DNA sequence: TGTGCCAGCAGCTTGGGACAGGGCCCCCGCGAGCAGTACGTC.

This clone was detected once. This chain uses TRBV7-3 with TRBJ2-7; no definite D call. Between the trimmed V and J ends, which lost 0 bases and 5 bases, there was a span of 8 bases. Per germline, CDR1 SGHTA and CDR2 FQGTGA. The CDR3 contains 13 residues. CDR3 in amino acids: CASSLTPLDEQYV. The CDR3 DNA follows: TGTGCCAGCAGCTTAACCCCCCTGGACGAGCAGTACGTC.

J is TRBJ2-3 and V is TRBV4-2; D perhaps matches TRBD2 (7 bases). The CDR3 length is 17 residues. V was pared by 1 base and J by 0 bases, with 14 bases between. Germline V lookup: CDR1 LGHNA, CDR2 YNFKEQ. The CDR3 sequence is CASSQAAGATSTDTQYF. The CDR3 region has the DNA TGTGCCAGCAGCCAAGCTGCGGGGGCTACTAGCACAGATACGCAGTATTTT.

The rearrangement uses TRBV4-3 and TRBJ2-3; 8 nucleotides match TRBD2. The CDR3 length is 16 residues. V gave up 2 bases and J gave up 1 base; unmatched junction bases: 5. CDR1 LGHNA and CDR2 YSLEER come from the germline V gene. Written as DNA, the CDR3 is TGCGCCAGCAGCCAAACTCTAGCGGGCCGCACAGATACGCAGTATTTT. Translated, it gives CASSQTLAGRTDTQYF.